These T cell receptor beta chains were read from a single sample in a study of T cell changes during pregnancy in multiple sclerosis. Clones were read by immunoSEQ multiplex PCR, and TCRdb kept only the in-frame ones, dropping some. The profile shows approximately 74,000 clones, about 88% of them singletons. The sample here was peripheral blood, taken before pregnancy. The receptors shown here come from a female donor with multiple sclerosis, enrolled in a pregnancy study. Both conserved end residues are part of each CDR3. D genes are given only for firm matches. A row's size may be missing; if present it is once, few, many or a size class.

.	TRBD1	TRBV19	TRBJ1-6	TGTGCCACCGGGACAGGGAATTCACCCCTCCACTTT	CATGTGNSPLHF
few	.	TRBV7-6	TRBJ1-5	TGTGCCAGCAGCTTACAATCAGGGTTGAATCAGCCCCAGCATTTT	CASSLQSGLNQPQHF
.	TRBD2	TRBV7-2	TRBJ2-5	TGTGCCAGCAGATTCAGCGGGGGAGAGACCCAGTACTTC	CASRFSGGETQYF
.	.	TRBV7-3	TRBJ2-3	TGTGCCAGCAGCCCCGGCCCGTCGGGGAACACAGATACGCAGTATTTT	CASSPGPSGNTDTQYF
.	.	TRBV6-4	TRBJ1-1	TGTGCCAGCAGACGAAACCGACAGGCAGGTGAAGCTTTCTTT	CASRRNRQAGEAFF
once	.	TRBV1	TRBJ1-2	TGCACCAGCAACCCCCCGGGGAGGGCCGGGGGTGGCTACACCTTC	CTSNPPGRAGGGYTF
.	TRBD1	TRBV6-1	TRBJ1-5	TGTGCCAGCAGCCGGGGACAGGGCGTCAATCAGCCCCAGCATTTT	CASSRGQGVNQPQHF
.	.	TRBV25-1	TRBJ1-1	TGTGCCAGCATAGGGGACACTGAAGCTTTCTTT	CASIGDTEAFF
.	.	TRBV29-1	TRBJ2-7	TGCAGCGTTGAACTGGTTGAGAGTCTCCAAAACGAGCAGTACTTC	CSVELVESLQNEQYF
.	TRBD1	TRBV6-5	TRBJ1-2	TGTGCCAGCAGTTACGCAGGGACAGACTATGGCTACACCTTC	CASSYAGTDYGYTF
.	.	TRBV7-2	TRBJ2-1	TGTGCCAGCAGCTTAGGGGGCAGGGGCAATGAGCAGTTCTTC	CASSLGGRGNEQFF
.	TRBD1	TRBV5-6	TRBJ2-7	TGTGCCAGCAGCGGGGGGACAGGGGTAATTTACGAGCAGTACTTC	CASSGGTGVIYEQYF
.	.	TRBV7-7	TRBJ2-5	TGTGCCAGCAGCCCACCAGGGGAGACCCAGTACTTC	CASSPPGETQYF
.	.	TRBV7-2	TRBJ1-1	TGTGCCAGCAGCTTACAGCGGGACACTGAAGCTTTCTTT	CASSLQRDTEAFF
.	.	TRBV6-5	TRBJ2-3	TGTGCCAGCAGTTACTCGGGCGCTCTCAGAGATACGCAGTATTTT	CASSYSGALRDTQYF
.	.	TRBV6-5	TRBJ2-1	TGTGCCAGCAGTTCGGAATACAGGGGGGGGTATGAGCAGTTCTTC	CASSSEYRGGYEQFF
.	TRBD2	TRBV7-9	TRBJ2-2	TGTGCCAGCAGAGTCCCAGCGGGAGGCCAAGGGCCCGGGGAGCTGTTTTTT	CASRVPAGGQGPGELFF
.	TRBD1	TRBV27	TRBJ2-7	TGTGCCAGCAGTCCTGAGACAGGGCGGGCCGGGGAGCAGTACTTC	CASSPETGRAGEQYF
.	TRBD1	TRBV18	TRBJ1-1	TGTGCCAGCTCACCCAGGGGGCGTAGCGACACTGAAGCTTTCTTT	CASSPRGRSDTEAFF
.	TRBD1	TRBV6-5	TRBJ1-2	TGTGCCAGCAGTTTCGCATTCCAGGGGGCCCGCTATGGCTACACCTTC	CASSFAFQGARYGYTF
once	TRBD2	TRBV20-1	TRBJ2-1	TGCAGTCCCACTAGCGGCAATGAGCAGTTCTTC	CSPTSGNEQFF
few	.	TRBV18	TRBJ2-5	TGTGCCAGCTCACCAAGGGCCAGGGTCGAGGAGACCCAGTACTTC	CASSPRARVEETQYF
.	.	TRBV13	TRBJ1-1	TGTGCCAGCAGCCCAGGGAACACTGAAGCTTTCTTT	CASSPGNTEAFF
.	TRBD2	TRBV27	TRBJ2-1	TGTGCCAGCAGTTTTGGGAGGGTAAGGGAGCAGTTCTTC	CASSFGRVREQFF
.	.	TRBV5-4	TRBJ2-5	TGTGCCAGCAGCTATGGGCCCCTTAGGGAGACCCAGTACTTC	CASSYGPLRETQYF
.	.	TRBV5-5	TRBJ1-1	TGTGCCAGCAGCTTGGTCAGTGACAGTGAAGCTTTCTTT	CASSLVSDSEAFF
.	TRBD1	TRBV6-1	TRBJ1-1	TGTGCCAGCAGTGAAGCGCACCGGACAGGGAAGGGCACTGAAGCTTTCTTT	CASSEAHRTGKGTEAFF
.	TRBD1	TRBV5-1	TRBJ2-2	TGCGCCAGCAGCCTGGGACAGGGGGCTTGGGAGCTGTTTTTT	CASSLGQGAWELFF
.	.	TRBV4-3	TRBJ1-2	TGCGCCAGCAGCCAAGATTACGGGGGAGTCAAATATGGCTACACCTTC	CASSQDYGGVKYGYTF
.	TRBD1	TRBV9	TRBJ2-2	TGTGCCAGCAGCGAGCAGGGGGATTGGAACACCGGGGAGCTGTTTTTT	CASSEQGDWNTGELFF
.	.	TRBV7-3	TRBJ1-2	TGTGCCAGCAGCTTAAGGGGCGGTGAAAACTATGGCTACACCTTC	CASSLRGGENYGYTF
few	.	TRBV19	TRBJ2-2	TGTGCCAGTAGTATAGAGGCAGGGGCGAACACCGGGGAGCTGTTTTTT	CASSIEAGANTGELFF
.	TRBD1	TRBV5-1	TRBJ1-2	TGCGCCAGTCACGGTGGGACAGGGGGCGATGGCTACACCTTC	CASHGGTGGDGYTF
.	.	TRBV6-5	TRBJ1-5	TGTGCCAGCAGCCCCCAGGGTTATTTGAATCAGCCCCAGCATTTT	CASSPQGYLNQPQHF
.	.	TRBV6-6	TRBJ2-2	TGTGCCAGCAGTTTACTTAACGGGGAGCTGTTTTTT	CASSLLNGELFF
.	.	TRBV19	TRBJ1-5	TGTGCCAGTGGGGGGACTAGCAATCAGCCCCAGCATTTT	CASGGTSNQPQHF
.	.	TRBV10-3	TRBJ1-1	TGTGCCATCAGACCCCCGGCACAGGGCACTGAAGCTTTCTTT	CAIRPPAQGTEAFF